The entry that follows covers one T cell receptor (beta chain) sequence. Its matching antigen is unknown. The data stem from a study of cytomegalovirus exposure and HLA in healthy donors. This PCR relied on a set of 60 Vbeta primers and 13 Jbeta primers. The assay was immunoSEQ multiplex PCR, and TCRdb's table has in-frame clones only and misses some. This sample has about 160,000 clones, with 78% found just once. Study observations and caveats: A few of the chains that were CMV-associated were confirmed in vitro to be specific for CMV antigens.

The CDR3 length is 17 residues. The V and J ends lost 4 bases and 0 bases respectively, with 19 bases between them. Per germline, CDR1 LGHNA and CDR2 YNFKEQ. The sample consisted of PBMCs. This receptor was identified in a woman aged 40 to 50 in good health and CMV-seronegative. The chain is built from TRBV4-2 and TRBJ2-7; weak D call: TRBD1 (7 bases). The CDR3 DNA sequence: TGTGCCAGCAGCCCCGGCGGTCAGGGGGGCCTCTCCTACGAGCAGTACTTC. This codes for CASSPGGQGGLSYEQYF.